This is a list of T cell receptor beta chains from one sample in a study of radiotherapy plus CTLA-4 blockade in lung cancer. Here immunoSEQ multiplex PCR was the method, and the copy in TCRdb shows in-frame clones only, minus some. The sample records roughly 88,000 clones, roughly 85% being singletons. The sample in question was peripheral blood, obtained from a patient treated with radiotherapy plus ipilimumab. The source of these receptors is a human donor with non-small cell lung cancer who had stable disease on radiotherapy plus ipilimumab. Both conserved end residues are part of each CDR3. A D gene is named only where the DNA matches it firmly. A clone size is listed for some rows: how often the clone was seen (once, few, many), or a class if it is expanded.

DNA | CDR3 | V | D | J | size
TGTGCCAGCAGTTACGGTATAGGAAGGGGCTACACCTTC | CASSYGIGRGYTF | TRBV6-5 | . | TRBJ1-2 | few
TGTGCCAGCAGCTTATTTACAGGGACTAATTCACCCCTCCACTTT | CASSLFTGTNSPLHF | TRBV7-6 | . | TRBJ1-6 | once
TGTGCCAGCAGTGACTCCGGGACAGGGCATGGTCAGCCCCAGCATTTT | CASSDSGTGHGQPQHF | TRBV2 | TRBD1 | TRBJ1-5 | .
TGTGCCAGCAGTGAAGCTCAGACAGGGGCAGGACAGCCCCAGCATTTT | CASSEAQTGAGQPQHF | TRBV2 | TRBD1 | TRBJ1-5 | few
TGTGCCAGCAGTTTAATAGCTACCGGGGAGCTGTTTTTT | CASSLIATGELFF | TRBV27 | . | TRBJ2-2 | few
TGTGCCAGCAGTTACATGGGTTCTCAGAACACTGAAGCTTTCTTT | CASSYMGSQNTEAFF | TRBV6-6 | . | TRBJ1-1 | .
TGCGCCAGCAGCCTGCCCGGACAGGATCTCTATGGCTACACCTTC | CASSLPGQDLYGYTF | TRBV5-1 | TRBD1 | TRBJ1-2 | .
TGTGCCAGCAGTGGCTACAGGGGGCAAGAGACCCAGTACTTC | CASSGYRGQETQYF | TRBV6-1 | TRBD1 | TRBJ2-5 | few
TGCGCCAGCAGCCAACCGGGACTAGCGGGGGGGGCTTCTAGCACAGATACGCAGTATTTT | CASSQPGLAGGASSTDTQYF | TRBV4-1 | TRBD2 | TRBJ2-3 | .
TGCGCCAGCAGCTTTGGGGAAGGCAGCTCCTACAATGAGCAGTTCTTC | CASSFGEGSSYNEQFF | TRBV5-1 | . | TRBJ2-1 | .
TGTGCCAGCAGCTTTATGACTAGCAATCCCGATACGCAGTATTTT | CASSFMTSNPDTQYF | TRBV7-6 | TRBD2 | TRBJ2-3 | .
TGTGCCAGCAGCTCGGACGTCACCGGGGAGCTGTTTTTT | CASSSDVTGELFF | TRBV9 | . | TRBJ2-2 | .
TGTGCCAGCAGTTTAACAGGCCCTAATTCACCCCTCCACTTT | CASSLTGPNSPLHF | TRBV28 | . | TRBJ1-6 | .
TGTGCCAGCAGCTTGGGGCAGGGACGAGAGACCCAGTACTTC | CASSLGQGRETQYF | TRBV5-4 | . | TRBJ2-5 | .
TGCGCCAGCAGCTTGGCGGGACAGGGGGCTTACGAGCAGTACTTC | CASSLAGQGAYEQYF | TRBV5-1 | TRBD1 | TRBJ2-7 | .
TGTGCCAGCAGTGAATTAGAGGGATCGTCCCTAGGAGAAGCTTTCTTT | CASSELEGSSLGEAFF | TRBV25-1 | . | TRBJ1-1 | .
TGTGCCAGCACCCGGGGAGGGACTAGCGGGAACGAGCAGTACTTC | CASTRGGTSGNEQYF | TRBV28 | TRBD2 | TRBJ2-7 | .
TGTGCCAGCACGAGGGGACAGAACTATGGCTACACCTTC | CASTRGQNYGYTF | TRBV27 | TRBD1 | TRBJ1-2 | .
TGCGCCAGCAGCTCTGGGGACAGGGGTGAAGGAAACACCATATATTTT | CASSSGDRGEGNTIYF | TRBV5-1 | TRBD1 | TRBJ1-3 | .
TGTGCCAGCAGCGCGGAGCGGGGTGGTTCAGATACGCAGTATTTT | CASSAERGGSDTQYF | TRBV13 | TRBD2 | TRBJ2-3 | .
TGTGCCAGCAGCTTAAAGGGTTCCGATACGCAGTATTTT | CASSLKGSDTQYF | TRBV7-2 | . | TRBJ2-3 | .
TGTGCCAGCAGCCCTACATCTAGCGGGAGGCCTCCTCCGCAGTATTTT | CASSPTSSGRPPPQYF | TRBV7-9 | TRBD2 | TRBJ2-3 | once
TGTGCCAGCAGCGTACTCGACAGGGGAGGGCGGGAGCAGTACTTC | CASSVLDRGGREQYF | TRBV9 | . | TRBJ2-7 | once
TGTGCCAGCAGCTTGGAGGCAGGTAGTATGGCCTCTGGAAACACCATATATTTT | CASSLEAGSMASGNTIYF | TRBV5-4 | . | TRBJ1-3 | few
TGTGCCAGCAGCTCACTAAGGGCGCTCAACACCGGGGAGCTGTTTTTT | CASSSLRALNTGELFF | TRBV7-2 | . | TRBJ2-2 | .
TGTGCCAGCAGCTTGGGGAGGACACAAGTGAACTATGGCTACACCTTC | CASSLGRTQVNYGYTF | TRBV5-5 | . | TRBJ1-2 | .
TGTGCCAGCAGCCAAGTGGCGGGGATTAGCACAGATACGCAGTATTTT | CASSQVAGISTDTQYF | TRBV4-2 | . | TRBJ2-3 | few
TGTGCCAGCAGCTTAGATCTCGGCTGGGGGACCCAGTACTTC | CASSLDLGWGTQYF | TRBV11-2 | . | TRBJ2-5 | .
TGCGCCAGCAGCCAAACAGGGACAAACACCATATATTTT | CASSQTGTNTIYF | TRBV4-1 | . | TRBJ1-3 | .
TGTGCCAGCAGTCCTTACTCTTCCGGGGGCAATCAGCCCCAGCATTTT | CASSPYSSGGNQPQHF | TRBV27 | . | TRBJ1-5 | .
TGCGCCAGCAGCTCCCTAGCGGGGGCCTACGAGCAGTACTTC | CASSSLAGAYEQYF | TRBV5-1 | TRBD2 | TRBJ2-7 | .
TGTGCCAGCCTTGGACATTATAGCAATCAGCCCCAGCATTTT | CASLGHYSNQPQHF | TRBV6-6 | . | TRBJ1-5 | .
TGTGCCAGCAGTCCATGGTCATCACCCTCCTACGAGCAGTACTTC | CASSPWSSPSYEQYF | TRBV6-5 | . | TRBJ2-7 | .
TGTGCCAGCAGTTCCCCGGGTAAGCTCCTCCACTTT | CASSSPGKLLHF | TRBV28 | . | TRBJ1-6 | .
TGTGCCAGCAGCTTCCCGGGACCGGAACGGGAAAAACTGTTTTTT | CASSFPGPEREKLFF | TRBV7-9 | . | TRBJ1-4 | .
TGTGCCAGCAGTTACGATCGGGGAGGGACTGAAGCTTTCTTT | CASSYDRGGTEAFF | TRBV6-6 | . | TRBJ1-1 | medium-sized
TGTGCCAGCAGTTACGGCGGGGGGGCAGAGACCCAGTACTTC | CASSYGGGAETQYF | TRBV6-6 | TRBD2 | TRBJ2-5 | .
TGTGCCAGCAGCCCGCCCAATGCGGGAGGGCCGGAGACCCAGTACTTC | CASSPPNAGGPETQYF | TRBV5-4 | TRBD2 | TRBJ2-5 | .
TGTGCCAGTAAGTCCACTAGGACAGCGAACACTGAAGCTTTCTTT | CASKSTRTANTEAFF | TRBV19 | . | TRBJ1-1 | .
TGTGCCAGCAGTTTTTCCTATAATTCACCCCTCCACTTT | CASSFSYNSPLHF | TRBV28 | . | TRBJ1-6 | .
TGTGCCAGCAGCTTCACAGGGGAGACCCAGTACTTC | CASSFTGETQYF | TRBV7-6 | . | TRBJ2-5 | .
TGTGCCAGCACCCAGTCCTCCGGACAGGGAAACTACGAGCAGTACTTC | CASTQSSGQGNYEQYF | TRBV7-9 | TRBD1 | TRBJ2-7 | .
TGTGCCAGTAGGGAAGGAATCTATAATTCACCCCTCCACTTT | CASREGIYNSPLHF | TRBV19 | . | TRBJ1-6 | .
TGTGCCAGCAAAAAAGGCTGGGGCCAGGATAGGGACATTCAGTACTTC | CASKKGWGQDRDIQYF | TRBV7-6 | . | TRBJ2-4 | once
TGTGCCAGCAGCCTAGGTGAGAATGAGCAGTTCTTC | CASSLGENEQFF | TRBV7-9 | . | TRBJ2-1 | .
TGTGCCAGCAGATCCTCCGGGACGGCCAATTCACCCCTCCACTTT | CASRSSGTANSPLHF | TRBV6-1 | . | TRBJ1-6 | .
TGCGCCAGCAGCTTGGTAGGAAGGAATGAGCAGTTCTTC | CASSLVGRNEQFF | TRBV5-1 | . | TRBJ2-1 | .
TGTGCCAGCAGCTTAGGGGGCGAAAGCACAGATACGCAGTATTTT | CASSLGGESTDTQYF | TRBV7-3 | . | TRBJ2-3 | .
TGCGCCAGCAGCCTTCAGGGGGAAGAGACCCAGTACTTC | CASSLQGEETQYF | TRBV5-1 | TRBD1 | TRBJ2-5 | .
TGTGCCAGCAGCTTAGCGGCTCCATTGAGCTCCTATAATTCACCCCTCCACTTT | CASSLAAPLSSYNSPLHF | TRBV7-8 | . | TRBJ1-6 | .
TGTGCCAGCAGCTTAGTTGGGGGGGAAGGGACAGATACGCAGTATTTT | CASSLVGGEGTDTQYF | TRBV11-3 | TRBD2 | TRBJ2-3 | .
TGTACCAGCAGTTTAACTAGAGGATACGGGGAGCTGTTTTTT | CTSSLTRGYGELFF | TRBV28 | . | TRBJ2-2 | .
TGCGCCAGCAGCTTGAATGTCGTTGGCTATGGCTACACCTTC | CASSLNVVGYGYTF | TRBV5-1 | . | TRBJ1-2 | .
TGTGCCAGCAGTGACGCGGGCGGGGCCGGGGAGCTGTTTTTT | CASSDAGGAGELFF | TRBV6-1 | . | TRBJ2-2 | .
TGCGCCAGCAGCACACAAACAGGGGGCGACATCTATGGCTACACCTTC | CASSTQTGGDIYGYTF | TRBV4-1 | TRBD1 | TRBJ1-2 | .
TGTGCCTGGAGTAAAGGATCTGCAACTAATGAAAAACTGTTTTTT | CAWSKGSATNEKLFF | TRBV30 | . | TRBJ1-4 | .
TGTGCCAGCAGCTTATGGCGGGGGTTGAAGGGTCCCTACGAGCAGTACTTC | CASSLWRGLKGPYEQYF | TRBV11-2 | TRBD2 | TRBJ2-7 | .
TGTGCCAGCTCACCAACTAAACAGGGAAACACTGAAGCTTTCTTT | CASSPTKQGNTEAFF | TRBV18 | . | TRBJ1-1 | .
TGCGCCAGCAGCAAAAGCGGGCCCCAAGAGACCCAGTACTTC | CASSKSGPQETQYF | TRBV5-1 | . | TRBJ2-5 | once
TGTGCCAGCAGCTCTACCGGGACAGGGGTTTGGACTAATGAAAAACTGTTTTTT | CASSSTGTGVWTNEKLFF | TRBV5-4 | TRBD1 | TRBJ1-4 | .